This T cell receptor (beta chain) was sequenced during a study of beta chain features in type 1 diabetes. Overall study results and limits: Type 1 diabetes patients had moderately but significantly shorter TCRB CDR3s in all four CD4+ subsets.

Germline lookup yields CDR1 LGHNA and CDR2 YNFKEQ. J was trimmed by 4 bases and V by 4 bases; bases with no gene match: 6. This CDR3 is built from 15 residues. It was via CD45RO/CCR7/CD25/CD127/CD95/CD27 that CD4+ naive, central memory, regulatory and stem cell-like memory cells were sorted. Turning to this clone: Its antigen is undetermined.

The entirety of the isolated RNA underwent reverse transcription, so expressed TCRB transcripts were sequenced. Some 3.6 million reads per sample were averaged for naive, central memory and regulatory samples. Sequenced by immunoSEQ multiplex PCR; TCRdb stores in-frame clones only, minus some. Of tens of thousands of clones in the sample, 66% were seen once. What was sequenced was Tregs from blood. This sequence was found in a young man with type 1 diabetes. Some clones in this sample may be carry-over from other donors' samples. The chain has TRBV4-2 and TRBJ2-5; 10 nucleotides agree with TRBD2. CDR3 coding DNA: TGTGCCAGCAGCCCTAGCGGGGGAAAAGGAGAGACCCAGTACTTC. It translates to CASSPSGGKGETQYF.